This T cell receptor beta chain appears in the sequencing data of a study of CD8+ T cells in alopecia areata. Turning to the study itself: The drug, oral tofacitinib, was given to treated patients at 5 to 10 mg twice daily. Tofacitinib ran 6 to 18 months, followed by 6 months off drug.

In each case, RNA was isolated and then reverse transcribed into cDNA as the sequencing template. Libraries were prepared by immunoSEQ multiplex PCR; TCRdb keeps only in-frame clonotypes and omits some of them. The data contain about 270,000 clones, 60% of them singletons. Treatment specified: oral pan-JAK inhibitor, 5-10 mg twice daily. Comments on this clone: Its specificity is unknown.

Germline-derived CDR1 and CDR2 are SGHVS and FQNEAQ. The V gene lost 2 bases and the J gene lost 4 bases, with 18 bases spanning the gap. This CDR3 has 16 residues. Broader study findings: Links between baseline CD8+ expansion and response need larger treated cohorts. Many expanded lesional clones persisted in scalp and blood during tofacitinib treatment.

The TCR was taken from a human donor with alopecia areata. The sample was CD4+ T cells sorted from blood, taken at approximately week 51, from a patient treated with tofacitinib. The chain combines TRBV7-8 with TRBJ2-7, with D unresolved. The CDR3 DNA follows: TGTGCCAGCAGCTTACCTACCTCCCCTGGGCGGTACGAGCAGTACTTC. The encoded protein is CASSLPTSPGRYEQYF.